The 15 T cell receptor beta chains below all came from one sample that was sequenced in a study of beta chain features in type 1 diabetes. Study outcomes and limitations: For Type 1 diabetes patients, all four CD4+ subsets carried TCRB CDR3s that were moderately but significantly shorter.

These receptors have no known antigen. The investigators reverse transcribed all of the isolated RNA, so they sequenced expressed TCRB transcripts. The protocol was immunoSEQ multiplex PCR, while the TCRdb copy is restricted to in-frame clones and leaves out a portion. The table records about 160,000 clones, 7.8% of them present only once. Input material: central memory CD4+ T cells from blood. The receptor source for this set is a woman aged 40 to 50 with type 1 diabetes.

This rearrangement joins TRBV7-9 to TRBJ2-5, with TRBD1 as a possible D gene (5 bases). V shed 3 bases and J shed 5 bases, with 16 bases lying between them. CDR1 and CDR2 (germline): SEHNR, FQNEAQ (reference sequence). The CDR3 totals 15 residues. In DNA, the CDR3 is TGTGCCAGCAGCTTCGGGCAGGGTGGATCGGAGACCCAGTACTTC. It codes for CASSFGQGGSETQYF.

This clone was counted between two and nine times. The rearrangement uses TRBV18 and TRBJ2-3; D gene ambiguous. The germline V gene encodes CDR1 KGHSH and CDR2 LQKENI. V was cut by 2 bases and J by 1 base, with 13 bases left in between. This CDR3 has 16 residues. The CDR3: CASSPSLVSGTDTQYF. CDR3 coding DNA: TGTGCCAGCTCACCATCATTGGTTTCGGGCACAGATACGCAGTATTTT.

The V and J genes are TRBV4-3 and TRBJ1-4; the D gene is possibly TRBD1 (5 bases). V was trimmed by 1 base and J by 8 bases, leaving 17 bases between them. This CDR3 spans 16 amino acids. The germline V gene encodes CDR1 LGHNA and CDR2 YSLEER. CDR3 sequence: CASSQALTAQGEKLFF. Here the CDR3 DNA reads TGCGCCAGCAGCCAAGCGCTTACAGCCCAGGGCGAAAAACTGTTTTTT.

This clone was seen a few times. The chain links TRBV7-9 to TRBJ2-5; 13 bases are a match to TRBD2. Unmatched junction bases numbered 8, after V lost 6 bases and J lost 4 bases. The CDR3 has 16 amino acids. Germline loops: CDR1 SEHNR, CDR2 FQNEAQ (reference sequence). The CDR3 reads CASSPGLAGAPETQYF. The CDR3 DNA reads as TGTGCCAGCAGTCCCGGACTAGCGGGAGCCCCAGAGACCCAGTACTTC.

The chain combines TRBV7-9 with TRBJ1-5; D not certain. The ends were cut back, 2 bases at V and 5 bases at J, with 10 bases in the middle. The CDR3 is 14 residues long. Per germline, CDR1 SEHNR and CDR2 FQNEAQ (reference sequence). The CDR3 DNA follows: TGTGCCAGCAGCTTACCCGGTCGGGATCAGCCCCAGCATTTT. It specifies CASSLPGRDQPQHF.

This clone was picked up a small number of times. V gene TRBV18 combines with J gene TRBJ2-1, with D possibly matching TRBD1 (5 bases). CDR1 KGHSH and CDR2 LQKENI come from the germline V gene. This CDR3 is built from 15 residues. V was clipped by 2 bases and J by 4 bases, with 12 bases between them. CDR3 in amino acids: CASSPLGQPYNEQFF. As DNA, the CDR3 is TGTGCCAGCTCACCATTGGGGCAGCCATACAATGAGCAGTTCTTC.

The table lists this clone with a few counts. The chain employs TRBV7-6 and TRBJ2-7; 10 nucleotides align to TRBD1. Trimming removed 5 bases from V and 2 bases from J; junction bases left unmatched: 3. The germline gives CDR1 SGHVS, CDR2 FNYEAQ. CDR3 length: 14 residues. The CDR3 nucleotides read TGTGCCAGCAGCCCTGGACAGGGGGCCTACGAGCAGTACTTC. Translating gives CASSPGQGAYEQYF.

The chain is built from TRBV5-1 and TRBJ2-5, with 7 bases matching TRBD1. The CDR3 consists of 16 residues. V trimming: 4 bases; J trimming: 1 base; junction bases outside the gene matches: 10. Germline V CDR1 and CDR2: SGHRS, YFSETQ. CDR3 in DNA: TGCGCCAGCAGCGTTTCCGGGACAGCGACCCAAGAGACCCAGTACTTC. It encodes CASSVSGTATQETQYF.

In this sample, this clone turned up many times. V is TRBV28 and J is TRBJ2-1; TRBD2 might be the D (6 bases). The CDR3 consists of 15 residues. The germline V gene has CDR1 MDHEN and CDR2 SYDVKM. Trimming shortened V by 3 bases and J by 6 bases, and 15 bases separated the two germline ends. This CDR3 reads CASSLTREIRNEQFF. The CDR3 nucleotides are TGTGCCAGCAGTTTGACCCGGGAGATACGCAATGAGCAGTTCTTC.

The gene calls are TRBV11-2 and TRBJ2-7; 8 bases map to TRBD1. This CDR3 contains 15 residues. The germline gives CDR1 SGHAT, CDR2 FQNNGV. J gave up 3 bases and V 5 bases, and 9 bases lay outside the gene matches. Here the CDR3 DNA reads TGTGCCAGCAGCCCTTGGACAGGGTTAAGCTACGAGCAGTACTTC. This gives the protein CASSPWTGLSYEQYF.

This CDR3 is CASSEQAMSTEAFF. CDR3 nucleotides: TGTGCCAGCAGCGAACAGGCGATGAGCACTGAAGCTTTCTTT. The chain has TRBV9 and TRBJ1-1, with a possible D match to TRBD1 (5 bases). In germline, CDR1 is SGDLS, CDR2 YYNGEE. This CDR3 is built from 14 residues. The V end lost 3 bases, the J end lost 4 bases, and 13 bases lay between the germline ends.

The rearrangement links TRBV7-9 to TRBJ2-3; D gene uncertain. The ends were cut back, 5 bases at V and 3 bases at J, with 6 bases in the middle. This CDR3 has 12 amino acids. Germline V gene lookup returns CDR1 SEHNR and CDR2 FQNEAQ (reference sequence). For the CDR3, the DNA is TGTGCCAGCAGCCCAGTTACAGATACGCAGTATTTT. Translating gives CASSPVTDTQYF.

This clone was seen repeatedly, ten times or more. CDR3 nucleotide sequence: TGTGCCAGCGGACAGGGCGCAACTAATGAAAAACTGTTTTTT. Protein product: CASGQGATNEKLFF. The rearrangement links TRBV7-9 to TRBJ1-4; 8 bases agree with TRBD1. This CDR3 is 14 amino acids long. Germline CDR1 and CDR2: SEHNR and FQNEAQ (reference sequence). Trimming at V came to 8 bases and at J to 0 bases, leaving 2 bases not matched to a gene.

This clone was detected a few times. This rearrangement joins TRBV7-8 to TRBJ2-7, with D possibly being TRBD2 (5 bases). Trimming cost V 0 bases and J 3 bases, with 12 bases left between them. Germline V lookup: CDR1 SGHVS, CDR2 FQNEAQ. CDR3 length: 15 residues. The CDR3 protein is CASSLAGSEGYEQYF. DNA for the CDR3: TGTGCCAGCAGCTTAGCGGGTAGCGAGGGCTACGAGCAGTACTTC.

This clone was seen more than once but under ten times. The rearrangement uses TRBV5-1 and TRBJ1-2; no firm D call. Germline loops: CDR1 SGHRS, CDR2 YFSETQ. This CDR3 has 13 residues. V lost 4 bases and J lost 0, with 7 bases in between. The CDR3: CASSVSPNYGYTF. CDR3 bases: TGCGCCAGCAGCGTGAGTCCTAACTATGGCTACACCTTC.